This T cell receptor beta chain was profiled in a study of regulatory T cells in long-lasting Graves disease. Time point: persistent/refractory GD, antithyroid drugs over 5 years with positive TRAb. PBMCs provided the RNA from which the TCR library was made. From each patient, about 8.1 milliliters of peripheral blood was drawn and collected into an EDTA anticoagulant tube. Relying on iRepertoire HTBI primers and Arm-PCR of CDR3 regions, the team built TCR beta libraries. As originally analysed: Identified across the samples were over 50 TRBV segments and over 11 TRBJ segments. TCRdb processed the multiplex PCR reads anew with MiXCR; each CDR3 protein has one entry. TCRdb, not the original authors, processed these V and J calls. Here the sample spans some 470,000 distinct CDR3 sequences, about 22% being singletons. This clonotype was counted only a few times. This TCR came from a female donor with Graves disease. The sequences come from peripheral blood mononuclear cells (PBMCs), collected when the disease was refractory, from a patient treated with antithyroid drugs.

The CDR3 region has the DNA TGTGCCTGGAGTGTACTAGTCTGGGACGAGCAGTACTTC. This translates into CAWSVLVWDEQYF. The chain carries TRBV30 and TRBJ2-7; tentative D call: TRBD2 (5 bases). The V end was cut by 0 bases, the J end by 5 bases, with 11 bases between. The CDR3 has 13 residues. Germline V CDR1 and CDR2: GTSNPN, SVGIG (reference sequence).